These 9 T cell receptor beta chains originate from one sample sequenced in a study of CD8 T cells in Susac syndrome (dated by TCRdb to about 2019). Preparation of the library involved the immunoSEQ multiplex PCR assay. RNA was extracted using the RNeasy kit, and roughly 0.5 to 1 ug of the RNA was reverse transcribed with random hexamers. TCRdb reworked the public reads: Q25 trimming with fastp, MiXCR clone assembly, productive beta chains retained. When rows share a CDR3 protein, they turn into one entry using the most common DNA and genes. The table for this sample lists fewer than 250,000 distinct CDR3 sequences; roughly 90% of them were counted only once. Of the sample, about 0.15% is held by the ten largest clones. The specimen sequenced was CD8+ T cells from PBMCs. The receptors were sampled from a human donor with multiple sclerosis.

This clonotype was detected once. The chain is built from TRBV28 and TRBJ2-1, with D hard to call. The CDR3 runs to 15 residues. Trimming pared 3 bases from V and 5 bases from J, leaving 14 bases between. Germline-derived CDR1 and CDR2 are MDHEN and SYDVKM. CDR3 protein: CASSFRVRYDNEQFF. The DNA for the CDR3 is TGTGCCAGCAGTTTTAGGGTTAGATACGACAATGAGCAGTTCTTC.

The chain's CDR3 is CAGMGSGELFF. The CDR3 nucleotides read TGTGCCGGAATGGGGTCCGGGGAGCTGTTTTTT. This chain connects TRBV7-9 to TRBJ2-2; unclear D gene. Trimming removed 11 bases at V and 6 bases at J, with 10 bases between. Per the germline V gene, CDR1 is SEHNR and CDR2 is FQNEAQ (reference sequence). The CDR3 covers 11 residues.

CDR3 DNA sequence: TGTGCCAGCAGCTCGTCGGGACAAACATATGGCTACACCTTC. Amino acids: CASSSSGQTYGYTF. This chain uses TRBV3-1 with TRBJ1-2; perhaps TRBD1 as D (6 bases). V lost 5 bases and J 5 bases, leaving 15 bases between the germline ends. CDR1 LGHDT and CDR2 YNNKEL come from the germline V gene (reference sequence). This CDR3 region has 14 residues. Full variable domain (missing parts from reference TRBV3-1 and TRBJ1-2): DTAVSQTPKYLVTQMGNDKSIKCEQNLGHDTMYWYKQDSKKFLKIMFSYNNKELIINETVPNRFSPKSPDKAHLNLHINSLELGDSAVYFCASSSSGQTYGYTFGSGTRLTVV.

The rearrangement links TRBV20-1 to TRBJ2-7, with 16 bases matching TRBD2. The CDR3 extends over 16 amino acids. Trimming removed 3 bases from V and 2 bases from J; junction bases left unmatched: 4. Germline lookup yields CDR1 DFQATT and CDR2 SNEGSKA (reference sequence). For the CDR3, the DNA is TGCAGTGCTAGGGGACTAGCGGGAGGGGACACCTACGAGCAGTACTTC. Translated, it gives CSARGLAGGDTYEQYF.

Here the CDR3 reads CASSQDGLPNTEAFF. The CDR3 coding sequence is TGCGCCAGCAGCCAAGACGGCTTACCGAACACTGAAGCTTTCTTT. This chain uses TRBV4-1 with TRBJ1-1; D remains unclear. Trimming shortened V by 0 bases and J by 1 base, and 9 bases separated the two germline ends. The germline gives CDR1 MGHRA, CDR2 YSYEKL. This CDR3 comprises 15 residues.

The chain joins TRBV7-3 to TRBJ1-1; D not resolved. CDR3 size: 13 residues. CDR1 and CDR2 (germline): SGHTA, FQGTGA. V lost 8 bases to trimming and J lost 3 bases, with 13 bases between them. The CDR3 DNA follows: TGTGCCAGCCGCGCCGTCGGGGACACTGAAGCTTTCTTT. Translation: CASRAVGDTEAFF.

Here the CDR3 DNA reads TGTGCCAGCAGCCGAGGACAGGAACAGCCCCAGCATTTT. It yields the protein CASSRGQEQPQHF. The genes are TRBV12-3 or TRBV12-4 and TRBJ1-5; 7 bases fit TRBD1. Losses at the gene ends were 6 bases for V and 7 bases for J; bases not matched to a gene: 6. The CDR3 consists of 13 residues.

This clonotype is a singleton in its sample. This chain links TRBV19 with TRBJ2-2; TRBD2 might be the D (5 bases). The CDR3 consists of 14 residues. V was shortened by 4 bases and J by 6 bases, with 12 bases between the two germline ends. Germline V gene data show CDR1 as LNHDA and CDR2 as SQIVND (reference sequence). CDR3 in amino acids: CASSTPGAAGELFF. Here the CDR3 DNA reads TGTGCCAGTAGTACCCCCGGAGCGGCCGGGGAGCTGTTTTTT.

J is TRBJ2-5 and V is TRBV6-5, with 7 bases matching TRBD2. The CDR3 is 15 residues long. Germline CDR1 and CDR2: MNHEY and SVGAGI. J gave up 3 bases and V 5 bases, and 9 bases lay outside the gene matches. The CDR3 spells CASSPIGGSKETQYF. Written as DNA, the CDR3 is TGTGCCAGCAGTCCTATAGGCGGGAGTAAAGAGACCCAGTACTTC.